This T cell receptor (beta chain) was identified in a study of CD8 T cell repertoires and HIV-1 epitope variants (dated by TCRdb to the early 2020s). About the investigation overall: T cells were stimulated in separate culture wells with each of twenty-five peptides representing autologous and known Gag and Nef epitope variants. The cultures were grown for less than 11 days in IMDM with gentamicin, and half of the media was changed on days 3 and 7 with IL-2, IL-7 and IL-15 added. The epitopes tested covered three Gag epitope families plus Nef HW9 and YT9. The control conditions were a CMV, EBV and flu peptide pool, the Ebola AY9 epitope as a negative control, and a well with no peptide. Running each culture condition in triplicate, except for one peptide done in duplicate, gave a total of some 80 T cell cultures. An aliquot of 1M T cells was set aside as an uncultured baseline condition, separate from the 83 T cell cultures. T cells were enriched with the EasySep Human T Cell Enrichment Kit and co-cultured with equal numbers of autologous T cell-negative cells as antigen-presenting cells.

The EasySep Human CD8+ T Cell Enrichment Kit was used on day 10 to isolate CD8+ T cells from every culture. Overall results and qualifications from the work: Of the nine antigen-specific TCR beta clonotypes identified, six appeared cross-reactive for autologous or known escape epitope variants. The assay identified only TCR beta chains and indicated proliferation in response to antigen, without indicating T cell function or cytokine profile. Five clonotypes recognized the Nef KF9 family and one the HW9 family, with no responses to the TAALDMSHF plasma variant.

With respect to this clone: This receptor's antigen is unknown. Base qualities are not provided; no much larger clone lies one nucleotide away. Other DNA sequences in this sample translate to the same CDR3.

TCR beta CDR3 regions were sequenced at survey depth on the immunoSEQ platform. The QIAamp DNA micro kit was used to extract genomic DNA from every cultured and uncultured CD8+ T cell population. In the original analysis: Any sample with under 5,000 productive reads was excluded, and this exclusion removed about 7% of the roughly 80 cultures stimulated with HIV peptides. A MANAFEST web app trimmed sequences to CDR3 and removed nonproductive sequences, CDR3s under 5 amino acids, and those not starting C or ending F/W. For a clonotype to count as antigen-specific, the clonotype had to expand relative to the no-peptide control in at least 2 of 3 replicates at FDR 0.01, and only within one epitope family. In addition, a specific clonotype needed a frequency at least fivefold higher than in wells stimulated with peptides from other epitope families. What TCRdb holds here is the immuneACCESS table cut down to in-frame rearrangements. Part of the clones is not present; checked against another copy, under half of the missing clones reflect an unresolved V gene, and the others are unexplained. V and J calls plus clone size are reproduced from that table; the DNA served to infer D and trimming. Here the sample has approximately 90,000 clones; more than 65% occur a single time. Roughly 24% of the sample rests with the top ten.

This clonotype was sampled from a male donor with HIV. Material: uncultured baseline CD8+ T cells from peripheral blood mononuclear cells (PBMCs).

The sequenced DNA is TGTGCCAGCAGCTTATCCACAGGCGGTTACGAGCAGTACTTC. This is translated as CASSLSTGGYEQYF. This sequence uses TRBV7-2 and TRBJ2-7; the best D guess is TRBD1, with 5 bases matching. CDR1 and CDR2 were assigned from the germline V gene as SGHTA and FQGNSA. The CDR3 measures 14 amino acids from cysteine to phenylalanine. CDR3 DNA is the only sequence kept; it has 42 bases, read in frame from the first base. V gives up 2 bases and J gives up 4 bases, and the segment between their germline ends measures 12 bases.